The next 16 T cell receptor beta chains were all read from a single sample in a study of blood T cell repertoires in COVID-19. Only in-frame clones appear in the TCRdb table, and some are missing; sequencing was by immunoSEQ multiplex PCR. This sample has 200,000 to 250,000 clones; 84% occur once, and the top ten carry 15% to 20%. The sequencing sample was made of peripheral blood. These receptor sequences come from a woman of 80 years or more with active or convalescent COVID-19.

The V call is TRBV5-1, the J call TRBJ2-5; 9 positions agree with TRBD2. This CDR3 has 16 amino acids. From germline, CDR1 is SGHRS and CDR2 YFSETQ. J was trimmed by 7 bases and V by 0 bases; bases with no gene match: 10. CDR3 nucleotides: TGCGCCAGCAGCTTGGGCGGGGCGGGGGGGATAATGACCCAGTACTTC. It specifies CASSLGGAGGIMTQYF.

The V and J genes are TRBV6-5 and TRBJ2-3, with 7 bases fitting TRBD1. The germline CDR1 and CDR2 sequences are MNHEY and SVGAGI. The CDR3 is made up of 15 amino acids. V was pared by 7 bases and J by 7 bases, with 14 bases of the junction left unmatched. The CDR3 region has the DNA TGTGCCAGCATAAAGGCCGGGACAGCTAGTTATACGCAGTATTTT. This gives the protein CASIKAGTASYTQYF.

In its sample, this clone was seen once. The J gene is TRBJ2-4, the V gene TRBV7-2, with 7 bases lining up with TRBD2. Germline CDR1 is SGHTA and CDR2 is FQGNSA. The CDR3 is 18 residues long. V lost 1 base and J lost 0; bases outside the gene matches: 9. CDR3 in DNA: TGTGCCAGCAGCTTAGAGGCTAGCGGAGGCCTAGCCAAAAACATTCAGTACTTC. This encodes CASSLEASGGLAKNIQYF.

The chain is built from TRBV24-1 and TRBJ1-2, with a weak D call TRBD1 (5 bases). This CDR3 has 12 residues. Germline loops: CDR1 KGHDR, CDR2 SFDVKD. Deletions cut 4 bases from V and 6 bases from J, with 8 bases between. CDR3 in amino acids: CATSDRVDGYTF. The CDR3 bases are TGTGCCACCAGTGACAGGGTGGATGGCTACACCTTC.

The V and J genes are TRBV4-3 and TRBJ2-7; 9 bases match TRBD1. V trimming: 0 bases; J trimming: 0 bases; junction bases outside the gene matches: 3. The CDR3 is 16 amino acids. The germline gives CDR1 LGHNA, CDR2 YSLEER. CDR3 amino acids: CASSQDATGGSYEQYF. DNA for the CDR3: TGCGCCAGCAGCCAAGACGCGACAGGGGGCTCCTACGAGCAGTACTTC.

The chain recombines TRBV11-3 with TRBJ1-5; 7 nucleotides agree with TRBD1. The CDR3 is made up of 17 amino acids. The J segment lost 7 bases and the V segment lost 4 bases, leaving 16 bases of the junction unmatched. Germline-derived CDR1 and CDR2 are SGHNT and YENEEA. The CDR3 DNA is TGTGCCAGCAGCTCCCATAGTGGCAGGGGGAGTATCCAGCCCCAGCATTTT. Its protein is CASSSHSGRGSIQPQHF.

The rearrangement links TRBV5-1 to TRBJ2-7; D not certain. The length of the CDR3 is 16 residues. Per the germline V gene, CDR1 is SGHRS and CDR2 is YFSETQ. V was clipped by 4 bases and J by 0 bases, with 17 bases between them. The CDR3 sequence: CASSPHLSGGSYEQYF. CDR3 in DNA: TGCGCCAGCAGCCCCCACCTATCGGGTGGCTCCTACGAGCAGTACTTC.

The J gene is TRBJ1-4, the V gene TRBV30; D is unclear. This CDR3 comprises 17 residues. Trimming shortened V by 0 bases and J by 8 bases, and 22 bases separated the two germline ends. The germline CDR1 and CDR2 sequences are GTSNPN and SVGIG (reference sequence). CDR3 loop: CAWSVLLSAERREKLFF. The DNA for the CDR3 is TGTGCCTGGAGTGTACTCCTATCAGCCGAGAGGAGGGAAAAACTGTTTTTT.

CDR3 nucleotides: TGTGCCAGCAGCTTACAGGCAGGGTCTGAAGCTTTCTTT. Translation: CASSLQAGSEAFF. This chain uses TRBV7-9 with TRBJ1-1; a possible D gene is TRBD1 (5 bases). Trimming took 2 bases from V and 6 from J, leaving 10 bases between them. Germline loops: CDR1 SEHNR, CDR2 FQNEAQ (reference sequence). The CDR3 is made up of 13 amino acids. Full variable domain (remainder filled in from reference TRBV7-9 and TRBJ1-1): DTGVSQNPRHKITKRGQNVTFRCDPISEHNRLYWYRQTLGQGPEFLTYFQNEAQLEKSRLLSDRFSAERPKGSFSTLEIQRTEQGDSAMYLCASSLQAGSEAFFGQGTRLTVV.

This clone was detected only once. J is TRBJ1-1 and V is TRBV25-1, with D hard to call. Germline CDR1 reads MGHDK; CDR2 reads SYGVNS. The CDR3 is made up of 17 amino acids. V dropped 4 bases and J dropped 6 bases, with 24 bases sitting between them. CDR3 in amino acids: CASSVHSGYGSGAEAFF. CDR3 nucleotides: TGTGCCAGCAGTGTTCATTCGGGTTATGGCAGCGGCGCTGAAGCTTTCTTT.

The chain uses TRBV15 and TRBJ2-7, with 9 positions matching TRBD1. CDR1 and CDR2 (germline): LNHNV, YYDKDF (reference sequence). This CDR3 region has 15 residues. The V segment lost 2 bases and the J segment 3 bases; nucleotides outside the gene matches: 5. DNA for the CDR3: TGTGCCACCAGCAGAAGTAGGGACAGGGTCTACGAGCAGTACTTC. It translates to CATSRSRDRVYEQYF.

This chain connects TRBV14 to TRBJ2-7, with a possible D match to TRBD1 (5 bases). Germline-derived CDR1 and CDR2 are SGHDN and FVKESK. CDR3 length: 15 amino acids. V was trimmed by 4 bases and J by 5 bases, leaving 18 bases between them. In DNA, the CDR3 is TGTGCCAGCAGCCCCCTCCAAGGGGTATTAAACGAGCAGTACTTC. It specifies CASSPLQGVLNEQYF. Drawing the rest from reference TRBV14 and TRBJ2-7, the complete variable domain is EAGVTQFPSHSVIEKGQTVTLRCDPISGHDNLYWYRRVMGKEIKFLLHFVKESKQDESGMPNNRFLAERTGGTYSTLKVQPAELEDSGVYFCASSPLQGVLNEQYFGPGTRLTVT.

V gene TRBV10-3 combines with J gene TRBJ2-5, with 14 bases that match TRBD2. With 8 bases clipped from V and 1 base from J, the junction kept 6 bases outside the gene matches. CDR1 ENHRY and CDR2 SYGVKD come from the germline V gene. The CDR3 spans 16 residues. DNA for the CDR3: TGTGCCATCCGTGGGGGGACTAGCGGGGGCCAAGAGACCCAGTACTTC. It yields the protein CAIRGGTSGGQETQYF.

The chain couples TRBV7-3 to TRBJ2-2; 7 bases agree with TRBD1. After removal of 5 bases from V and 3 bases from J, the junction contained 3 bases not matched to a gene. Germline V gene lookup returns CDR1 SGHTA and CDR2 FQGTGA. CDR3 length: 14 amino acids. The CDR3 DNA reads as TGTGCCAGCAGCCGAGGGACAGACACCGGGGAGCTGTTTTTT. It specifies CASSRGTDTGELFF.

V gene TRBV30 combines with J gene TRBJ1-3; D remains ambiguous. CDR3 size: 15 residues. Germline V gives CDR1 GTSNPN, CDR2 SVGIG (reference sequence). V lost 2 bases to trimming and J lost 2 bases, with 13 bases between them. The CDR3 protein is CAWSTGIDPGNTIYF. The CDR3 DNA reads TGTGCCTGGAGTACGGGGATAGACCCTGGAAACACCATATATTTT.

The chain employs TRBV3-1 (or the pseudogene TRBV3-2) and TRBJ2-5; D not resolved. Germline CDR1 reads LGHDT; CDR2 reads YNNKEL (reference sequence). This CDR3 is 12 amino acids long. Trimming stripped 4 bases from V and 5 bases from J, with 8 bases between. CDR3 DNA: TGTGCCAGCAGCCGAAAGCTGGAGACCCAGTACTTC. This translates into CASSRKLETQYF.